This TCR beta chain was observed in a study of OX40 agonist ivuxolimab in advanced cancers. Assay: immunoSEQ multiplex PCR; the TCRdb copy retains only in-frame clones and omits some. The table includes about 81,000 clones, about 93% detected once. Losses at the gene ends were 2 bases for V and 4 bases for J; bases not matched to a gene: 10. The length of the CDR3 is 16 residues. Germline V lookup: CDR1 MNHEY, CDR2 SVGAGI. The study, taken as a whole, reports: Doses of 0.1 to 3.0 mg/kg were accompanied by clonal expansion of CD4+ and CD8+ blood T cells by week 6.

On this clone itself: Its antigen is as yet unknown.

The material sequenced was CD4+ or CD8+ T cells sorted from blood, taken in a trial of the OX40 agonist ivuxolimab. This TCR derives from an adult with an advanced solid tumor such as melanoma, head and neck, liver or kidney cancer. The V gene is TRBV6-5, the J gene TRBJ2-5; 7 nucleotides agree with TRBD2. The CDR3 bases are TGTGCCAGCAGTTACCCAGCACCGGGGGGTGTAGAGACCCAGTACTTC. This codes for CASSYPAPGGVETQYF.